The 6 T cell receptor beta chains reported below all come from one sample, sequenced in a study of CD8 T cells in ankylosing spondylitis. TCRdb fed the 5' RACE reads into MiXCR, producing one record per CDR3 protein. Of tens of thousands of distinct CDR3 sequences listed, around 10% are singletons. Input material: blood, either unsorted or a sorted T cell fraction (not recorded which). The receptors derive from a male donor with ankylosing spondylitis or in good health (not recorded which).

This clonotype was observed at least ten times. The CDR3 region has the DNA TGTGCCAGCAGCCCAACTAGCGGGGGGGCAAATGAGCAGTTCTTC. It translates to CASSPTSGGANEQFF. J is TRBJ2-1 and V is TRBV12-3 or TRBV12-4; 13 bases are a match to TRBD2. V lost 6 bases to trimming and J lost 7 bases; unmatched junction nucleotides: 6. This CDR3 is 15 amino acids long.

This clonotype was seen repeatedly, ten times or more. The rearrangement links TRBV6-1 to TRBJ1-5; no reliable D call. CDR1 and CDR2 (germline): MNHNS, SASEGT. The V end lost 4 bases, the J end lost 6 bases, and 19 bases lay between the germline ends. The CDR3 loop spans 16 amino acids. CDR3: CASSGFTGLTGQPQHF. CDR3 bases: TGTGCCAGCAGTGGATTTACGGGCCTCACGGGTCAGCCCCAGCATTTT.

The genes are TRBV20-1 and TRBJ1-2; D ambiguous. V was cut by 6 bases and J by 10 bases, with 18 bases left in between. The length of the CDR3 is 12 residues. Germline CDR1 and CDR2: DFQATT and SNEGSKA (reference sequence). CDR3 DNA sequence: TGCAGTGCCAAGAGACTACGGCGCGCCTACACCTTC. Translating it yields CSAKRLRRAYTF.

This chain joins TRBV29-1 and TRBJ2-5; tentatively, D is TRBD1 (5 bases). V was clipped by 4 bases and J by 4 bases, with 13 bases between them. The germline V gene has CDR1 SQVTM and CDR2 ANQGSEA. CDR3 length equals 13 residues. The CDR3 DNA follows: TGCAGCGTTGCAGGACACTATATAGAGACCCAGTACTTC. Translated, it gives CSVAGHYIETQYF. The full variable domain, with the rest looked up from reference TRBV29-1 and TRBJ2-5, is SAVISQKPSRDICQRGTSLTIQCQVDSQVTMMFWYRQQPGQSLTLIATANQGSEATYESGFVIDKFPISRPNLTFSTLTVSNMSPEDSSIYLCSVAGHYIETQYFGPGTRLLVL.

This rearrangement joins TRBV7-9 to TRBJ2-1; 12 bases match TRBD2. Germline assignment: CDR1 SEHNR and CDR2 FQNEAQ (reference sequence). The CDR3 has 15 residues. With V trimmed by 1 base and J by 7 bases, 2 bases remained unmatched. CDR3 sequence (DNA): TGTGCCAGCAGCTTAGGGACTAGCGGGGTGAATGAGCAGTTCTTC. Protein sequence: CASSLGTSGVNEQFF.

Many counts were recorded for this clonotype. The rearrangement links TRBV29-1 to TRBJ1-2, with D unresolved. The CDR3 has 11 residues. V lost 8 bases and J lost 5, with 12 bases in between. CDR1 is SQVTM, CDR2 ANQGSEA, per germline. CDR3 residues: CSSAEGYGYTF. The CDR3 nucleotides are TGCAGCTCTGCGGAGGGATATGGCTACACCTTC.